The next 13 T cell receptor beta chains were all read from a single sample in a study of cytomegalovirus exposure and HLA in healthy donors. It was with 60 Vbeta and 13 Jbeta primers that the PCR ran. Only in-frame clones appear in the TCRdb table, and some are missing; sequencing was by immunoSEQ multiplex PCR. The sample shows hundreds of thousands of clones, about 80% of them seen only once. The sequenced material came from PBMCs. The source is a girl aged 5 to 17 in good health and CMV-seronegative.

The DNA of the CDR3 is TGTGCCAGCAGTTTCGGCTCCCGGGGGCAGGGGGGCAAGGATACGCAGTATTTT. Amino acid sequence: CASSFGSRGQGGKDTQYF. The J gene is TRBJ2-3, the V gene TRBV28; TRBD1 might be the D (7 bases). V was clipped by 3 bases and J by 6 bases, with 25 bases between them. The germline V gene encodes CDR1 MDHEN and CDR2 SYDVKM. CDR3 length equals 18 residues. The variable domain in full, with the rest retrieved from reference TRBV28 and TRBJ2-3, is DVKVTQSSRYLVKRTGEKVFLECVQDMDHENMFWYRQDPGLGLRLIYFSYDVKMKEKGDIPEGYSVSREKKERFSLILESASTNQTSMYLCASSFGSRGQGGKDTQYFGPGTRLTVL.

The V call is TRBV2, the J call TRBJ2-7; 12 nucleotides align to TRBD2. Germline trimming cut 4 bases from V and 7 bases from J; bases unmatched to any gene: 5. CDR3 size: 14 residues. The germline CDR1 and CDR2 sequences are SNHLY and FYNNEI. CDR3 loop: CASSVELAGGEQYF. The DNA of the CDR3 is TGTGCCAGCAGTGTCGAACTAGCGGGGGGTGAGCAGTACTTC.

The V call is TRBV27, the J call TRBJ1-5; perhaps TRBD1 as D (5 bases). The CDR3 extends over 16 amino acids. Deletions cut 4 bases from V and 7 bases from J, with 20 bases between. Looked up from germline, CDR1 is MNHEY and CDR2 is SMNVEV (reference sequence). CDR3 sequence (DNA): TGTGCCAGCAGTTCATCCCGGGGGGGGATACGACAGCCCCAGCATTTT. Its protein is CASSSSRGGIRQPQHF.

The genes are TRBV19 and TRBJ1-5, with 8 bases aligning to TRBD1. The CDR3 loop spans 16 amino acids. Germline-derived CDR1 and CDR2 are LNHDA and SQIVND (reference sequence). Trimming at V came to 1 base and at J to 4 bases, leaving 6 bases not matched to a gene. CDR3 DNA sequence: TGTGCCAGTAGTATAGGATTGGGACAGGAGAATCAGCCCCAGCATTTT. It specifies CASSIGLGQENQPQHF.

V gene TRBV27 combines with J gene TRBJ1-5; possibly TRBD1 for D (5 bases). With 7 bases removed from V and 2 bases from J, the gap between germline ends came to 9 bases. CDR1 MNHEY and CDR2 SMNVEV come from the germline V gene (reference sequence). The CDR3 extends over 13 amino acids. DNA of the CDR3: TGTGCCAGCACCACAGGCGGCAATCAGCCCCAGCATTTT. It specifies CASTTGGNQPQHF.

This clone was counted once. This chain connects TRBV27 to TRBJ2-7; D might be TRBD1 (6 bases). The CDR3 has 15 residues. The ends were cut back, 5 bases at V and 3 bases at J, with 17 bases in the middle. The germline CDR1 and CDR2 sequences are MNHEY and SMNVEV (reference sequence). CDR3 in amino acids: CASSTASGQGYEQYF. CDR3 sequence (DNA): TGTGCCAGCAGTACGGCCTCGGGACAAGGCTACGAGCAGTACTTC.

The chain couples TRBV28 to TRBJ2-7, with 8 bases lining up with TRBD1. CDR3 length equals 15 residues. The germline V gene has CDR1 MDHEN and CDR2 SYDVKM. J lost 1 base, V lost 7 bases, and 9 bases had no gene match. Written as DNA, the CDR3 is TGTGCCAGCACCATGGACAGGGAAATATCCTACGAGCAGTACTTC. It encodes CASTMDREISYEQYF. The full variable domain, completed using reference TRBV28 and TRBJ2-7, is DVKVTQSSRYLVKRTGEKVFLECVQDMDHENMFWYRQDPGLGLRLIYFSYDVKMKEKGDIPEGYSVSREKKERFSLILESASTNQTSMYLCASTMDREISYEQYFGPGTRLTVT.

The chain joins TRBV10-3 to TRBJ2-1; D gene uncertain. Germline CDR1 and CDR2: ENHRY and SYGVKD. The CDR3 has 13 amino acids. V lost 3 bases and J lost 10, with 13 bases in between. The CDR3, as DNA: TGTGCCATCAGTGAAGCCCTGCAGGCCGAGCAGTTCTTC. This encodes CAISEALQAEQFF.

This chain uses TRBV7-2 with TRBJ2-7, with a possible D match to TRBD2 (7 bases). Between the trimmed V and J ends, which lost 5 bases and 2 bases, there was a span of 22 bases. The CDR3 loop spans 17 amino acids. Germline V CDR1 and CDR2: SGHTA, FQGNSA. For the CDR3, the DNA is TGTGCCAGCAGCCGGGGAGGGGGGGTCCCTTCGCCCTACGAGCAGTACTTC. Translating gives CASSRGGGVPSPYEQYF.

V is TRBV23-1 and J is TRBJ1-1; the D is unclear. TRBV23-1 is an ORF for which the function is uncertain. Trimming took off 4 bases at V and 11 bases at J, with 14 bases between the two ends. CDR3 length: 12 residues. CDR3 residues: CASSLDSGRAFF. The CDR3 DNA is TGCGCCAGCAGTCTGGATAGCGGCAGGGCTTTCTTT.

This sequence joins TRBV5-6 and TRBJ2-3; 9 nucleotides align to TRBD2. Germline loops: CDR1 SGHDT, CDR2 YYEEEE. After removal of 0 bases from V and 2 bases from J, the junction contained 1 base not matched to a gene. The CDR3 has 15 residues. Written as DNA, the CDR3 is TGTGCCAGCAGCTTGGGCGGGAGGGCCACAGATACGCAGTATTTT. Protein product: CASSLGGRATDTQYF.

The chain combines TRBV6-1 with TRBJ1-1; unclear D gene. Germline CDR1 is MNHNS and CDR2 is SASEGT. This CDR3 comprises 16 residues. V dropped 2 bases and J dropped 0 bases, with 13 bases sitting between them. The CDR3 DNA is TGTGCCAGCAGTGAAAGACGCGGGATAATGAACACTGAAGCTTTCTTT. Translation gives CASSERRGIMNTEAFF.

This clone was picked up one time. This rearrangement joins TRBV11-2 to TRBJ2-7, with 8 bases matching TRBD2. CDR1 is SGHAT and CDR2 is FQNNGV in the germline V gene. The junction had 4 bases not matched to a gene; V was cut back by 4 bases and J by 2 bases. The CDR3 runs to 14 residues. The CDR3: CASSSPGLAYEQYF. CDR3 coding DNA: TGTGCCAGCAGCTCACCGGGACTAGCCTACGAGCAGTACTTC.